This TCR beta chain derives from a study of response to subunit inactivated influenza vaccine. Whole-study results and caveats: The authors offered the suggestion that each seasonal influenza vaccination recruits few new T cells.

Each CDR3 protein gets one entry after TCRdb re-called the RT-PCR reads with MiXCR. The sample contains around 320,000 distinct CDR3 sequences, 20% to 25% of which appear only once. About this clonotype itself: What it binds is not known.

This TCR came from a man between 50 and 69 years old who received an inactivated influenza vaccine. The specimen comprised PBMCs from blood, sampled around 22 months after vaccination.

CDR3 sequence reads: CASSLLDGGAKNIQYF. The CDR3 DNA sequence: TGTGCCAGCAGTTTACTTGACGGGGGAGCCAAAAACATTCAGTACTTC. J is TRBJ2-4 and V is TRBV28, with a possible D match to TRBD2 (6 bases). This CDR3 contains 16 residues. In germline, CDR1 is MDHEN, CDR2 SYDVKM. V lost 2 bases, J lost 0 bases, and 11 bases lay in between.